This is a list of T cell receptor beta chains from one sample in a study of CD8 T cells in ankylosing spondylitis. TCRdb fed the 5' RACE reads into MiXCR, producing one record per CDR3 protein. This table holds 50,000 to 65,000 distinct CDR3 sequences, approximately 7.4% found once. The sequenced material came from blood, either unsorted or a sorted T cell fraction (not recorded which). These receptors came from a female donor with ankylosing spondylitis or in good health (not recorded which). The CDR3 runs from the conserved cysteine through the conserved F or W. Fields, in order: clone size, V gene, CDR3 length, J gene, D gene, CDR3 protein, CDR3 DNA. D genes are given only for firm matches. Part of the rows lack a size; the others show once, few, many or a class for expanded clones.

many	TRBV5-1	16	TRBJ1-5	TRBD1	CASSLVVAGTGQPQHF	TGCGCCAGCAGCTTGGTAGTCGCAGGGACAGGACAGCCCCAGCATTTT
many	TRBV4-1	17	TRBJ1-1	TRBD1	CASSLPWSGGSYTEAFF	TGCGCCAGCAGCCTTCCATGGTCAGGGGGGTCTTACACTGAAGCTTTCTTT
many	TRBV20-1	12	TRBJ2-1	.	CSARDQYYEQFF	TGCAGTGCTAGAGATCAATATTATGAGCAGTTCTTC
many	TRBV14	16	TRBJ2-2	.	CASSQASQANTGELFF	TGTGCCAGCAGCCAAGCGTCCCAGGCCAACACCGGGGAGCTGTTTTTT
many	TRBV5-1	19	TRBJ1-5	.	CASSLAGSPIGYSNQPQHF	TGCGCCAGCAGCTTGGCCGGCAGCCCCATCGGGTATAGCAATCAGCCCCAGCATTTT
many	TRBV7-3	13	TRBJ1-1	.	CASSSRTDTEAFF	TGTGCCAGCAGCAGTCGTACTGACACTGAAGCTTTCTTT
.	TRBV20-1	11	TRBJ1-2	.	CSAREVPGYTF	TGCAGTGCTAGGGAAGTGCCCGGCTACACCTTC
many	TRBV10-3	14	TRBJ2-5	.	CAISERGTQETQYF	TGTGCCATCAGTGAGAGAGGTACCCAAGAGACCCAGTACTTC
many	TRBV27	12	TRBJ1-4	.	CARGGGNEKLFF	TGTGCCCGAGGAGGGGGTAATGAAAAACTGTTTTTT
many	TRBV5-5	15	TRBJ1-2	.	CASNRDGSMYAGYTF	TGTGCCAGCAATCGGGACGGTTCAATGTACGCTGGCTACACCTTC
.	TRBV7-2	15	TRBJ1-1	.	CASSLAAALNTEAFF	TGTGCCAGCAGCTTAGCTGCGGCGCTGAACACTGAAGCTTTCTTT
few	TRBV30	15	TRBJ1-5	.	CAWSSGKGSNQPQHF	TGTGCCTGGAGTTCCGGAAAGGGGAGCAATCAGCCCCAGCATTTT
few	TRBV3-1	15	TRBJ1-5	TRBD1	CASSQDRGPNQPQHF	TGTGCCAGCAGCCAGGACAGGGGGCCCAATCAGCCCCAGCATTTT
many	TRBV12-3/TRBV12-4	13	TRBJ1-5	.	CASRENSNQPQHF	TGTGCCAGCAGGGAAAATAGCAATCAGCCCCAGCATTTT
.	TRBV29-1	18	TRBJ1-2	.	CSVGARQSTRFGNYGYTF	TGCAGCGTCGGAGCCCGACAGTCAACCCGGTTCGGGAACTATGGCTACACCTTC
.	TRBV10-1	15	TRBJ2-1	.	CASSVIGADYNEQFF	TGCGCCAGCAGTGTAATAGGGGCAGACTACAATGAGCAGTTCTTC
many	TRBV6-5	16	TRBJ1-3	.	CASSYSRGVSGNTIYF	TGTGCCAGCAGTTACTCGAGGGGCGTCTCTGGAAACACCATATATTTT
many	TRBV5-1	17	TRBJ2-7	TRBD2	CASSLEPLGHGGDEQYF	TGCGCCAGCAGCTTGGAACCTTTGGGGCACGGGGGGGACGAGCAGTACTTC
many	TRBV12-3/TRBV12-4	12	TRBJ2-3	.	CASSSVADTQYF	TGTGCCAGCAGCTCTGTCGCAGATACGCAGTATTTT
.	TRBV5-1	13	TRBJ2-3	.	CASSSLGDDTQYF	TGCGCCAGCAGTTCTCTCGGGGACGATACGCAGTATTTT
many	TRBV13	16	TRBJ1-2	.	CASSLGGVSWDYGYTF	TGTGCCAGCAGCTTAGGAGGGGTCTCTTGGGACTATGGCTACACCTTC
many	TRBV20-1	14	TRBJ2-3	TRBD1	CSARDQTGGDTQYF	TGCAGTGCTAGAGATCAGACAGGGGGGGATACGCAGTATTTT
many	TRBV5-1	16	TRBJ2-3	.	CASSLGSGLSTDTQYF	TGCGCCAGCAGCTTGGGCTCAGGCCTTAGCACAGATACGCAGTATTTT
many	TRBV20-1	15	TRBJ1-1	TRBD1	CSARDLGQGNTEAFF	TGCAGTGCTAGAGATCTCGGACAGGGAAACACTGAAGCTTTCTTT
.	TRBV4-3	15	TRBJ1-5	.	CASSLVAGNNQPQHF	TGCGCCAGCAGCCTCGTCGCGGGAAACAATCAGCCCCAGCATTTT
many	TRBV5-1	14	TRBJ2-3	TRBD1	CASSGTGVTDTQYF	TGCGCCAGCAGTGGGACAGGGGTAACAGATACGCAGTATTTT
many	TRBV24-1	13	TRBJ2-3	TRBD1	CATSETGQDTQYF	TGTGCCACCAGTGAGACAGGGCAAGATACGCAGTATTTT
many	TRBV12-3/TRBV12-4	13	TRBJ2-5	TRBD1	CASSFRGRETQYF	TGTGCCAGCAGTTTTAGGGGGCGAGAGACCCAGTACTTC
many	TRBV20-1	11	TRBJ1-1	.	CSARAGEEAFF	TGCAGTGCTAGAGCGGGGGAGGAAGCTTTCTTT
many	TRBV7-2	11	TRBJ2-4	.	CASSGQNIQYF	TGTGCCAGCAGCGGACAAAACATTCAGTACTTC
many	TRBV5-1	16	TRBJ1-1	.	CASSLSYREKGTEAFF	TGCGCCAGCAGCTTATCCTACAGGGAAAAGGGGACTGAAGCTTTCTTT
.	TRBV23-1	15	TRBJ1-2	.	CASSRPGHRFYGYTF	TGCGCCAGCAGTCGGCCGGGACACCGATTCTATGGCTACACCTTC
many	TRBV6-5	14	TRBJ2-1	.	CASSYPGSYNEQFF	TGTGCCAGCAGTTACCCGGGGTCCTACAATGAGCAGTTCTTC
many	TRBV14	13	TRBJ2-1	TRBD2	CASSQDLGGARFF	TGTGCCAGCAGCCAAGATCTCGGGGGGGCTCGGTTCTTC
many	TRBV5-1	12	TRBJ2-7	.	CASRADSYEQYF	TGCGCCAGCAGGGCAGACTCCTACGAGCAGTACTTC
many	TRBV5-6	14	TRBJ2-5	.	CASGKVAKGETQYF	TGTGCCAGCGGAAAGGTGGCGAAGGGGGAGACCCAGTACTTC
many	TRBV10-3	15	TRBJ2-1	TRBD2	CAISPTSGIYNEQFF	TGTGCCATCAGTCCGACTAGCGGGATATACAATGAGCAGTTCTTC
many	TRBV20-1	17	TRBJ1-2	.	CSARVRDSAMRDYGYTF	TGCAGTGCTAGAGTAAGAGACAGCGCCATGAGGGATTATGGCTACACCTTC
many	TRBV3-1	14	TRBJ1-1	TRBD1	CASSQATGTDLCQF	TGTGCCAGCAGCCAAGCTACCGGGACAGACCTTTGCCAATTT
few	TRBV7-2	14	TRBJ1-4	TRBD1	CASSLSLDRAKLFF	TGTGCCAGCAGCCTTAGCCTCGACAGGGCTAAACTGTTTTTT
many	TRBV4-1	15	TRBJ1-2	.	CASSQPPGRNYGYTF	TGCGCCAGCAGCCAACCTCCGGGACGGAACTATGGCTACACCTTC
many	TRBV5-5	15	TRBJ1-6	.	CASSSVPGPFTPLHF	TGTGCCAGCAGCTCTGTCCCGGGACCTTTCACACCCCTCCACTTT
many	TRBV7-9	15	TRBJ1-1	TRBD1	CASSLAFTGQGTAFF	TGTGCCAGCAGCTTAGCGTTTACGGGACAGGGAACAGCTTTCTTT